The clone carrying this T cell receptor (beta chain) was seen only a few times. No conserved phenylalanine or tryptophan ends this CDR3, so it is likely a read error. An expansion of CD8+CD57+ cells by flow cytometry had been shown in patients chosen for sequencing. These data belong to a study of CD8+CD57+ T cells in acquired aplastic anemia. Researchers used genomic DNA as the template to profile TCR beta VDJ and CDR3. TCRdb re-analysed the reads in MiXCR, keeping a single row per CDR3 protein. The sample has about 160,000 distinct CDR3 sequences, more than 45% seen once. The length of the CDR3 is 16 residues. Trimming cost V 1 base and J 4 bases, with 14 bases left between them. Germline CDR1 LGHNA, CDR2 YNFKEQ.

The chain carries TRBV4-2 and TRBJ2-1; D may be TRBD2 (6 bases). The receptor's source is a human donor with aplastic anemia. The sample was sorted CD4+, CD8+, or CD8+CD57+ T cells (not recorded which) from PBMCs. The CDR3 DNA sequence: TGTGCCAGCAGCCAAGGGGGGACTGGTGCTTACAATGAGCAGTTCTCC. This codes for CASSQGGTGAYNEQFS.